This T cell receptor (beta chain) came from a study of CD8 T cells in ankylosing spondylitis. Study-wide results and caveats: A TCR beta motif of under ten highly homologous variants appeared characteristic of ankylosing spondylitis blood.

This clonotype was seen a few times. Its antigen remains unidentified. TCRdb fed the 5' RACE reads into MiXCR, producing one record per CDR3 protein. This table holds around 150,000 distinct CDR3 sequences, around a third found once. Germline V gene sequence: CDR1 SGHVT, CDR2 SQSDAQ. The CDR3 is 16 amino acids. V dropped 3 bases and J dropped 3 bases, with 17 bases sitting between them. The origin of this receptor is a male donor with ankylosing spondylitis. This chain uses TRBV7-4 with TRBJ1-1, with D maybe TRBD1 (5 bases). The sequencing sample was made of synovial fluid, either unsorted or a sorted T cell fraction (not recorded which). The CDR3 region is CASSFRFLGEDTEAFF. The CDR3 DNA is TGTGCCAGCAGCTTTCGGTTCTTGGGGGAGGACACTGAAGCTTTCTTT.